These 22 T cell receptor beta chains were sequenced from one sample in a study of technical replicates of blood from several donors. Some clones are missing from TCRdb's copy, which holds only in-frame ones; the method was immunoSEQ multiplex PCR. The sample holds tens of thousands of clones, 90% to 97% seen once. The specimen was T cells isolated from PBMCs. These receptors were collected from a human donor in good health.

This chain uses TRBV6-4 with TRBJ2-1; TRBD1 agrees at 11 bases. The length of the CDR3 is 13 residues. The germline V gene encodes CDR1 MRHNA and CDR2 SNTAGT. V shed 6 bases, J shed 9 bases, and the junction held 4 bases outside the gene matches. The CDR3 spells CASRGQGGTEQFF. Here the CDR3 DNA reads TGTGCCAGCAGGGGACAGGGGGGCACTGAGCAGTTCTTC.

This rearrangement joins TRBV19 to TRBJ1-6; D is perhaps TRBD1 (6 bases). The V end lost 5 bases, the J end lost 4 bases, and 12 bases lay between the germline ends. CDR1 LNHDA and CDR2 SQIVND come from the germline V gene (reference sequence). The CDR3 sequence is 15 residues long. This CDR3 is CASSYFGQYNSPLHF. CDR3 nucleotide sequence: TGTGCCAGTAGTTACTTTGGACAGTATAATTCACCCCTCCACTTT.

This sequence joins TRBV28 and TRBJ2-4, with 7 positions matching TRBD1. V lost 5 bases and J lost 8; bases outside the gene matches: 3. Germline CDR1 reads MDHEN; CDR2 reads SYDVKM. This CDR3 is built from 12 residues. The DNA of the CDR3 is TGTGCCAGCAGTAACAGGGGTGACATTCAGTACTTC. It yields the protein CASSNRGDIQYF.

The rearrangement uses TRBV13 and TRBJ2-7; the D gene is possibly TRBD2 (6 bases). The V gene lost 8 bases and the J gene lost 6 bases, with 14 bases spanning the gap. In germline, CDR1 is PRHDT, CDR2 FYEKMQ (reference sequence). This CDR3 is 12 amino acids long. The chain's CDR3 is CASGTTRSEQYF. Written as DNA, the CDR3 is TGTGCCAGCGGCACGACTAGAAGCGAGCAGTACTTC.

The chain carries TRBV19 and TRBJ2-4, with D tentatively TRBD2 (5 bases). Germline CDR1 is LNHDA and CDR2 is SQIVND (reference sequence). The CDR3 is 16 residues long. V lost 5 bases to trimming and J lost 1 base, with 15 bases between them. CDR3 in amino acids: CASSATPRGAKNIQYF. The CDR3, as DNA: TGTGCCAGTAGTGCCACACCCCGCGGGGCCAAAAACATTCAGTACTTC.

This clone was counted once. The chain couples TRBV6-5 to TRBJ1-5, with D hard to call. V shed 8 bases and J shed 2 bases, with 13 bases lying between them. The germline V gene encodes CDR1 MNHEY and CDR2 SVGAGI. This CDR3 is built from 14 residues. CDR3 nucleotides: TGTGCCAGCGGCCCGGGGTTCGGCAATCAGCCCCAGCATTTT. The encoded protein is CASGPGFGNQPQHF.

This chain joins TRBV29-1 and TRBJ2-7; D gene ambiguous. V was shortened by 3 bases and J by 3 bases, with 9 bases between the two germline ends. Germline V gene data show CDR1 as SQVTM and CDR2 as ANQGSEA. The CDR3 sequence is 12 residues long. In DNA, the CDR3 is TGCAGCGTTGAGGGCAGTCTCTACGAGCAGTACTTC. Its translation: CSVEGSLYEQYF.

The CDR3 coding sequence is TGTGCCATTAACCGGGACAGGGCCTACAATGAGCAGTTCTTC. It specifies CAINRDRAYNEQFF. The chain is built from TRBV10-3 and TRBJ2-1; TRBD1 aligns across 9 bases. The CDR3 runs to 14 residues. With V trimmed by 9 bases and J by 2 bases, 5 bases remained unmatched. Germline assignment: CDR1 ENHRY and CDR2 SYGVKD.

V gene TRBV15 combines with J gene TRBJ1-5; D ambiguous. The germline V gene encodes CDR1 LNHNV and CDR2 YYDKDF (reference sequence). The CDR3 extends over 13 amino acids. V was cut by 1 base and J by 5 bases, with 6 bases left in between. The CDR3 sequence: CATSRGEHQPQHF. For the CDR3, the DNA is TGTGCCACCAGCAGAGGAGAGCATCAGCCCCAGCATTTT.

The chain is built from TRBV10-3 and TRBJ1-2; D not resolved. V gave up 3 bases and J gave up 1 base, with 12 bases separating them. Germline CDR1 and CDR2: ENHRY and SYGVKD. The CDR3 sequence is 15 residues long. The CDR3 region is CAISDSLRSNYGYTF. The CDR3 DNA reads as TGTGCCATCAGTGATAGTTTAAGGAGTAACTATGGCTACACCTTC.

The chain combines TRBV6-5 with TRBJ1-1, with a weak D call TRBD1 (5 bases). Trimming left V 6 bases short and J 7 bases short, with 15 bases between. The germline V gene encodes CDR1 MNHEY and CDR2 SVGAGI. The CDR3 is 13 amino acids. CDR3 in DNA: TGTGCCAGCAGCCGACAGTCTGGGGATGAAGCTTTCTTT. Translation gives CASSRQSGDEAFF.

J is TRBJ1-1 and V is TRBV28; no definite D call. This CDR3 spans 18 amino acids. Per germline, CDR1 MDHEN and CDR2 SYDVKM. V lost 3 bases and J lost 3, with 23 bases in between. CDR3: CASSLVGLGGRRDTEAFF. CDR3 sequence (DNA): TGTGCCAGCAGTTTGGTTGGGCTTGGTGGTCGCAGAGACACTGAAGCTTTCTTT.

The chain uses TRBV29-1 and TRBJ2-1; weak D call: TRBD2 (5 bases). V lost 4 bases to trimming and J lost 15 bases, with 16 bases between them. Germline-derived CDR1 and CDR2 are SQVTM and ANQGSEA. The CDR3 is made up of 11 amino acids. This CDR3 reads CSVGDRGKLFF. The CDR3 nucleotides read TGCAGCGTTGGGGATCGGGGTAAGCTGTTCTTC.

This rearrangement joins TRBV2 to TRBJ2-1, with TRBD2 matching over 7 bases. The length of the CDR3 is 15 residues. The junction had 6 bases not matched to a gene; V was cut back by 3 bases and J by 4 bases. CDR1 is SNHLY and CDR2 is FYNNEI in the germline V gene. DNA for the CDR3: TGTGCCAGCAGTGACTGGGGGGGTAGGTACAATGAGCAGTTCTTC. Residues: CASSDWGGRYNEQFF.

The gene calls are TRBV5-1 and TRBJ2-6; TRBD1 matches 9 bases. J was trimmed by 1 base and V by 5 bases; bases with no gene match: 13. The germline V gene encodes CDR1 SGHRS and CDR2 YFSETQ. There are 19 residues in the CDR3. The CDR3 nucleotides are TGCGCCAGCAGTCGGGCGCCGGGACAGGGAGGGTCTGGGGCCAACGTCCTGACTTTC. Its translation: CASSRAPGQGGSGANVLTF.

In its sample, this clone was seen a few times. V is TRBV19 and J is TRBJ1-2, with D unclear. The CDR3 extends over 10 amino acids. CDR1 and CDR2 (germline): LNHDA, SQIVND (reference sequence). The ends were cut back, 10 bases at V and 8 bases at J, with 11 bases in the middle. CDR3 sequence (DNA): TGTGCCACTAAAGGAGGAGGCTACACCTTC. Its protein is CATKGGGYTF.

The chain has TRBV6-6 and TRBJ2-7, with a tentative D call TRBD2 (6 bases). Germline CDR1 reads MNHNY; CDR2 reads SVGAGI (reference sequence). The V and J ends lost 0 bases and 2 bases respectively, with 11 bases between them. The CDR3 loop spans 15 amino acids. The CDR3 DNA follows: TGTGCCAGCAGTTACTCTGGGGACTTCCCCTACGAGCAGTACTTC. As protein: CASSYSGDFPYEQYF.

The DNA of the CDR3 is TGTGCCAGCAGCTACCGGACAGGGTTGAACACTGAAGCTTTCTTT. Protein product: CASSYRTGLNTEAFF. The chain combines TRBV7-2 with TRBJ1-1; the match to TRBD1 covers 8 bases. V dropped 4 bases and J dropped 0; count of bases not matched to a gene: 4. CDR1 is SGHTA and CDR2 is FQGNSA in the germline V gene. The CDR3 length is 15 residues.

The chain recombines TRBV2 with TRBJ2-7; the match to TRBD1 covers 7 bases. V lost 6 bases and J lost 0; bases outside the gene matches: 8. The CDR3 has 15 residues. Germline CDR1 and CDR2: SNHLY and FYNNEI. Here the CDR3 DNA reads TGTGCCAGCAGGAGGGCCCGGGACAGCTCCTACGAGCAGTACTTC. Its protein product is CASRRARDSSYEQYF.

The CDR3 bases are TGTGCCAGCAGCGAGGTCCTCCGGGACAGGGGAGGCGAGCAGTACTTC. Translated, it gives CASSEVLRDRGGEQYF. The chain joins TRBV5-4 to TRBJ2-7; 10 bases map to TRBD1. Germline V CDR1 and CDR2: SGHNT, YYREEE (reference sequence). This CDR3 spans 16 amino acids. The ends lost 4 bases at V and 6 bases at J; junction bases unmatched: 13.

The V call is TRBV30, the J call TRBJ2-5, with D maybe TRBD2 (6 bases). This CDR3 has 13 residues. Per the germline V gene, CDR1 is GTSNPN and CDR2 is SVGIG (reference sequence). Trimming removed 5 bases at V and 5 bases at J, with 15 bases between. Here the CDR3 reads CAWVKLASETQYF. CDR3 nucleotide sequence: TGTGCCTGGGTTAAACTAGCTTCCGAGACCCAGTACTTC.

The J gene is TRBJ2-7, the V gene TRBV6-5, with a tentative D call TRBD2 (6 bases). This CDR3 comprises 15 residues. V gave up 1 base and J gave up 9 bases, with 19 bases separating them. Germline V gene sequence: CDR1 MNHEY, CDR2 SVGAGI. CDR3 coding DNA: TGTGCCAGCAGTTACTTCAGGACTAATGCCCGGGCGCAGTACTTC. This gives the protein CASSYFRTNARAQYF.